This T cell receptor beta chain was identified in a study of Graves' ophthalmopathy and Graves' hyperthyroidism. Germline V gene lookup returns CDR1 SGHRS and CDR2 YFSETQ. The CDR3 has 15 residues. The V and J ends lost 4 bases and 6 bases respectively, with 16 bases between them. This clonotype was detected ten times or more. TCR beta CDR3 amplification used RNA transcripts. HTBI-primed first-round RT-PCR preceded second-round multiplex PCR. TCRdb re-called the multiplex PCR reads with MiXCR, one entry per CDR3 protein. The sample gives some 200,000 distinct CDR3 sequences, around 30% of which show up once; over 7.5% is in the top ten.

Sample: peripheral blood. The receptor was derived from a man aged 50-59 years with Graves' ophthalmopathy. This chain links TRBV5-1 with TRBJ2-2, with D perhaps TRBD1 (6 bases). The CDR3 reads CASSRRQDHPGELFF. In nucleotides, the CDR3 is TGCGCCAGCAGCCGCCGACAGGACCATCCCGGGGAGCTGTTTTTT.